This paragraph covers one TCR beta chain sequence. No antigen is known for it. Qualities for individual bases were not recorded, and no much larger clone is one base off. The sample originates from a study of CD8+ T cells in alopecia areata (dated by TCRdb to 2016 to 2019). In the study overall: The treated patients, all with moderate-to-severe alopecia areata, were enrolled in an open-label pilot trial of oral tofacitinib given at 5 to 10 mg twice daily. Patients stayed on tofacitinib for 6 to 18 months and then had 6 months of follow-up off drug so that delayed response and recurrence could be assessed. For the treated patients, the SALT score, which quantifies what percentage of scalp surface area is affected, served as the measure of disease severity. To study T cell clonal expansion in alopecia areata, the researchers applied high-throughput TCRbeta sequencing to both the C3H/HeJ mouse model and human patients. In humans, TCRbeta sequencing was performed on scalp tissue and on sorted CD4+ and CD8+ peripheral blood T cells from healthy controls and from patients with patchy or totalis/universalis alopecia areata. Biopsies were taken from tofacitinib-treated patients at baseline and again at 4 and 24 weeks into treatment, and several of those patients also had a later scalp biopsy. Scalp clonality was compared among normal scalp (n=4), patchy alopecia areata scalp (n=8), and alopecia totalis/universalis scalp (n=8). RNA was obtained with the PAXgene miRNA kit for fixed scalp, the miRNeasy kit for PBMCs, and the RNeasy kit for mouse skin. Amplification of TCRbeta CDR3 regions was done by immunoSEQ multiplex PCR using 35 Vbeta forward primers and 13 Jbeta reverse primers.

Libraries were built with the immunoSEQ multiplex PCR assay. For TCR sequencing, RNA was extracted from every sample and reverse transcribed into cDNA to serve as template. First-strand cDNA was synthesized using SuperScript III with a 2:1 mix of oligo-dT and random hexamers. Amplification bias was assessed with a synthetic immune receptor repertoire, and residual bias was removed computationally. The source study handled its data this way. After raw reads were preprocessed to remove errors, the CDR3 was defined following IMGT conventions as running from the conserved cysteine to phenylalanine. Clonality was calculated as 1 minus Shannon entropy normalized by log2 of the number of productive unique TCRs. Whether scalp clones were CD4 or CD8 was inferred by matching scalp TCRbeta sequences against CD4 and CD8 repertoires sorted from blood. The clones in this table, taken by TCRdb from immuneACCESS, are in-frame only. Not every clone is retained; where verified, under half of the shortfall comes from an unresolved V gene, and the cause of the rest is unknown. V, J and clone size are taken as reported in that table, and D and trimming were inferred from the DNA itself. For this sample the table gives about 99,000 clones, of which more than 75% were detected only once. The ten largest make up 8.5% to 14% of the sample.

The germline V gene (reference sequence) gives CDR1 as MNHEY and CDR2 as SMNVEV. The germline V end is reduced by 6 bases and the J end by 5 bases; junction bases left unmatched: 7. The CDR3 starts with the cysteine, ends with the phenylalanine, and has 16 residues. The retained sequence is limited to the CDR3, 48 bases, with the frame set at the first base. Results the study describes overall, beyond this receptor: Compared with mice, TCR sequences shared between patients were less clear, possibly partly because of HLA diversity across the patient population. Resident alphabeta T cells in normal human skin are also sequenced, complicating scalp TCR repertoire analysis, unlike mouse skin dominated by gammadelta T cells. Compared with normal scalp, lesional scalp had higher clonality and more expanded CD8+ clones, particularly in alopecia totalis/universalis, a pattern that suggests antigenic drive. The treated cohort was small, with a single nonresponder, so links between baseline CD8+ expansion and response need larger studies. During tofacitinib treatment, many expanded lesional clones stuck around in both scalp and blood, and this persistence may partly explain why relapse happens after treatment is stopped. Tofacitinib significantly decreased scalp clonality and the number of expanded CD8+ clones among the top 100 scalp clones.

Taken with the paper, the label for treatment or condition translates to: oral pan-JAK inhibitor, 5-10 mg twice daily. Peripheral blood and lesional scalp punch biopsies were obtained from patients with alopecia areata. PBMCs were isolated by density centrifugation and stained for CD3, CD4 and CD8, after which CD4+ and CD8+ T cells were sorted on a FACSAria. The source is a human donor with alopecia areata. The sequenced sample was CD8+ T cells sorted from blood, obtained between weeks 30 and 35, from a patient treated with tofacitinib. The sequence joins TRBV27 to TRBJ2-2, and 12 junction bases match TRBD2. The base sequence is TGTGCCAGCAGAAGGCTAGCGGGGGGGCCAACCGGGGAGCTGTTTTTT. Its protein is CASRRLAGGPTGELFF.